This T cell receptor beta chain came from a study of post-analysis software for immune sequencing data. Study-wide findings and caveats: In patients, TRBV5-6, TRBV5-1 and TRBV20-1 belonged to five TRBV segments found more frequently than in controls. The study found significantly lower normalized Chao1 diversity in multiple sclerosis patients than in controls.

Presence of unique molecular identifiers characterized the TCR beta cDNA libraries. Input amounts of about 0.95 to 11 million T cells were used. These gave 500,000 or so cDNA molecules, so each molecule approximated one T cell. TCRdb used MiXCR to reprocess the PCR reads, holding one entry per CDR3 protein. The sample has roughly 570,000 distinct CDR3 sequences; around a third are singletons. V shed 5 bases and J shed 1 base, with 14 bases lying between them. The CDR3 loop spans 15 amino acids. Germline lookup yields CDR1 MNHEY and CDR2 SMNVEV (reference sequence). This clonotype was detected a few times. What it binds is not known.

The V gene is TRBV27, the J gene TRBJ2-5, with D perhaps TRBD2 (6 bases). Sequencing was performed on blood. The TCR was taken from a girl aged 2-17 years with multiple sclerosis. The CDR3 coding sequence is TGTGCCAGCAGTCAAGCCGAGGGACTCCAAGAGACCCAGTACTTC. As protein: CASSQAEGLQETQYF.